The 30 T cell receptor beta chains reported below all come from one sample, sequenced in a study of blood T cell repertoires in COVID-19. Method: immunoSEQ multiplex PCR; TCRdb's copy keeps in-frame clones and lacks some. Of around 110,000 clones detected, roughly 84% appear once; the ten largest clones hold under 0.85%. The sample comprised peripheral blood. These receptors came from a woman aged 70-85 years with acute or convalescent COVID-19.

This chain joins TRBV18 and TRBJ2-1, with 10 bases identical to TRBD2. The CDR3 runs 14 residues. CDR1 KGHSH and CDR2 LQKENI come from the germline V gene. Trimming took 2 bases from V and 12 from J; bases not matched to a gene: 7. The CDR3 DNA reads as TGTGCCAGCTCACCAGGACAGCGGGGGGGCCGGCAGTTCTTC. Translated, it gives CASSPGQRGGRQFF.

This clone appeared once. The chain carries TRBV7-8 and TRBJ2-1, with 9 bases matching TRBD2. The V gene's germline CDR1 is SGHVS and CDR2 FQNEAQ. CDR3 length: 18 residues. V lost 5 bases, J lost 5 bases, and 16 bases stayed unmatched. The CDR3 DNA reads as TGTGCCAGCAGCCCCGGGACTAGCAACCCTCGCGGCCACAATGAGCAGTTCTTC. Amino acids: CASSPGTSNPRGHNEQFF.

J is TRBJ2-1 and V is TRBV11-3; 12 bases are a match to TRBD2. V lost 5 bases to trimming and J lost 2 bases; unmatched junction nucleotides: 4. Germline-derived CDR1 and CDR2 are SGHNT and YENEEA. This CDR3 is built from 16 residues. The CDR3 DNA follows: TGTGCCAGCAGCATGACTAGCGGGGGTCCCTACAATGAGCAGTTCTTC. It translates to CASSMTSGGPYNEQFF. Using reference TRBV11-3 and TRBJ2-1 for the parts outside the CDR3, the full variable domain is EAGVVQSPRYKIIEKKQPVAFWCNPISGHNTLYWYLQNLGQGPELLIRYENEEAVDDSQLPKDRFSAERLKGVDSTLKIQPAELGDSAVYLCASSMTSGGPYNEQFFGPGTRLTVL.

Only one count was recorded for this clone. The gene calls are TRBV2 and TRBJ1-2; TRBD1 aligns across 7 bases. CDR1 SNHLY and CDR2 FYNNEI come from the germline V gene. Losses at the gene ends were 5 bases for V and 5 bases for J; bases not matched to a gene: 5. The CDR3 has 13 residues. The CDR3 nucleotides are TGTGCCAGCAGTCCTACAGGGGCGTATGGCTACACCTTC. Translated, it gives CASSPTGAYGYTF.

The chain combines TRBV23-1 with TRBJ2-7; 8 bases are a match to TRBD1. TRBV23-1 is an open reading frame whose function is uncertain. With 2 bases clipped from V and 0 bases from J, the junction kept 9 bases outside the gene matches. The CDR3 extends over 17 amino acids. This CDR3 reads CASSQPDRGPSSYEQYF. As DNA, the CDR3 is TGCGCCAGCAGTCAACCCGACAGGGGACCATCCTCCTACGAGCAGTACTTC.

This clone was seen only once. The V gene is TRBV11-3, the J gene TRBJ2-2, with D possibly TRBD1 on 6 matching bases. V was cut by 5 bases and J by 5 bases, with 18 bases left in between. Germline V lookup: CDR1 SGHNT, CDR2 YENEEA. The CDR3 covers 16 residues. The CDR3: CASSRETPGTTGELFF. Here the CDR3 DNA reads TGTGCCAGCAGCCGAGAGACTCCCGGGACAACCGGGGAGCTGTTTTTT. Together with reference TRBV11-3 and TRBJ2-2, the CDR3 gives the full variable domain: EAGVVQSPRYKIIEKKQPVAFWCNPISGHNTLYWYLQNLGQGPELLIRYENEEAVDDSQLPKDRFSAERLKGVDSTLKIQPAELGDSAVYLCASSRETPGTTGELFFGEGSRLTVL.

This sequence joins TRBV12-5 and TRBJ2-1, with D perhaps TRBD1 (6 bases). There are 14 residues in the CDR3. V was pared by 5 bases and J by 8 bases, with 16 bases between. Germline V CDR1 and CDR2: LGHNT, FRNRAP. This CDR3 is CASGPPHRDDEQFF. The CDR3 nucleotides are TGTGCTAGTGGTCCCCCTCACAGGGACGATGAGCAGTTCTTC.

This chain connects TRBV5-1 to TRBJ2-7, with D possibly being TRBD2 (5 bases). The V and J ends lost 4 bases and 4 bases respectively, with 18 bases between them. CDR1 SGHRS and CDR2 YFSETQ come from the germline V gene. This CDR3 is built from 15 residues. The CDR3 DNA follows: TGCGCCAGCAGCGCCGAATCCCGCGGGCTATACGAGCAGTACTTC. Encoded protein: CASSAESRGLYEQYF. The complete variable domain, with remaining parts taken from reference TRBV5-1 and TRBJ2-7, reads KAGVTQTPRYLIKTRGQQVTLSCSPISGHRSVSWYQQTPGQGLQFLFEYFSETQRNKGNFPGRFSGRQFSNSRSEMNVSTLELGDSALYLCASSAESRGLYEQYFGPGTRLTVT.

This CDR3 is CASSWGLAGASSYNEQFF. The CDR3 coding sequence is TGCGCCAGCAGCTGGGGACTAGCGGGAGCGAGCTCCTACAATGAGCAGTTCTTC. V usage is TRBV5-1 and J usage is TRBJ2-1; 14 nucleotides line up with TRBD2. V lost 3 bases and J lost 0; bases outside the gene matches: 5. Germline CDR1 reads SGHRS; CDR2 reads YFSETQ. There are 18 residues in the CDR3.

This sequence joins TRBV4-1 and TRBJ2-2; 7 positions agree with TRBD2. CDR1 MGHRA and CDR2 YSYEKL come from the germline V gene. The V gene end was trimmed by 1 base and the J gene end by 2 bases; junction bases not matched to a gene: 1. CDR3 size: 15 residues. The DNA of the CDR3 is TGCGCCAGCAGCCAAGCGGGGGGTAACACCGGGGAGCTGTTTTTT. It is translated as CASSQAGGNTGELFF.

The chain has TRBV20-1 and TRBJ1-5; D unresolved. Germline assignment: CDR1 DFQATT and CDR2 SNEGSKA (reference sequence). The CDR3 spans 14 residues. V gave up 3 bases and J gave up 0 bases, with 9 bases separating them. CDR3 amino acids: CSASPPYSNQPQHF. DNA for the CDR3: TGCAGTGCTAGTCCCCCGTATAGCAATCAGCCCCAGCATTTT.

In its sample, this clone was seen a few times. The rearrangement links TRBV4-1 to TRBJ1-5; no firm D call. There are 14 residues in the CDR3. Between the trimmed V and J ends, which lost 8 bases and 0 bases, there was a span of 11 bases. CDR1 is MGHRA, CDR2 YSYEKL, per germline. The CDR3 is CASSEGGSNQPQHF. DNA of the CDR3: TGCGCCAGCTCTGAGGGAGGTAGCAATCAGCCCCAGCATTTT.

This clone was seen only once. V gene TRBV5-4 combines with J gene TRBJ1-4; 8 positions match TRBD1. Trimming cost V 5 bases and J 0 bases; bases outside gene matches: 3. Germline assignment: CDR1 SGHNT and CDR2 YYREEE (reference sequence). The CDR3 length is 15 residues. The DNA for the CDR3 is TGTGCCAGCAGTTCGGACAGGGCAACTAATGAAAAACTGTTTTTT. It is translated as CASSSDRATNEKLFF.

This clone was picked up a small number of times. The chain employs TRBV12-3 or TRBV12-4 and TRBJ1-5; D is unclear. The CDR3 is made up of 13 amino acids. V lost 3 bases to trimming and J lost 11 bases, with 14 bases between them. As DNA, the CDR3 is TGTGCCAGCAGTTTTTCAGACAACCCGTCCCAGCATTTT. This codes for CASSFSDNPSQHF.

The chain couples TRBV7-8 to TRBJ2-1; 8 nucleotides line up with TRBD2. The CDR3 runs to 17 residues. After removal of 6 bases from V and 9 bases from J, the junction contained 19 bases not matched to a gene. The germline V gene has CDR1 SGHVS and CDR2 FQNEAQ. The CDR3, as DNA: TGTGCCAGCAGTTTACAGCCGGGACTAGGGGGTTTTAGTGAGCAGTTCTTC. This sequence encodes CASSLQPGLGGFSEQFF.

This clone was observed a handful of times. This chain uses TRBV6-6 with TRBJ1-2, with 11 bases matching TRBD1. V was pared by 6 bases and J by 4 bases, with 4 bases of the junction left unmatched. The CDR3 runs 14 residues. The germline V gene has CDR1 MNHNY and CDR2 SVGAGI (reference sequence). CDR3 in DNA: TGTGCCAGCAGCCGGACAGGGGGCGCCTATGGCTACACCTTC. Its protein is CASSRTGGAYGYTF.

This clone turned up a few times. The V gene is TRBV5-8, the J gene TRBJ1-6; possible D gene TRBD1, 6 bases. Trimming stripped 4 bases from V and 6 bases from J, with 11 bases between. Germline CDR1 and CDR2: SGHTS and YDEGEE. CDR3 length: 14 residues. CDR3: CASSQGLGNSPLHF. The CDR3 DNA sequence: TGTGCCAGCAGCCAGGGGTTAGGTAATTCACCCCTCCACTTT.

The rearrangement joins TRBV19 to TRBJ1-1; the D gene is possibly TRBD1 (6 bases). This CDR3 comprises 13 residues. Germline V gene data show CDR1 as LNHDA and CDR2 as SQIVND (reference sequence). Trimming stripped 5 bases from V and 8 bases from J, with 15 bases between. The CDR3: CASSLNRDLEAFF. In DNA, the CDR3 is TGTGCCAGTAGTCTAAACAGGGACCTGGAAGCTTTCTTT.

This chain uses TRBV2 with TRBJ2-3, with 8 bases aligning to TRBD1. Germline values: CDR1 SNHLY, CDR2 FYNNEI. This CDR3 spans 14 amino acids. With V trimmed by 7 bases and J by 5 bases, 8 bases remained unmatched. The CDR3 sequence is CASTIGQGEDTQYF. The CDR3 nucleotides read TGTGCCAGCACTATAGGACAGGGTGAAGATACGCAGTATTTT.

V and J are TRBV19 and TRBJ2-7, with 14 bases identical to TRBD2. V was clipped by 4 bases and J by 4 bases; unmatched bases: 6. Germline CDR1 reads LNHDA; CDR2 reads SQIVND (reference sequence). This CDR3 is 16 amino acids long. Written as DNA, the CDR3 is TGTGCCAGTAGTAACCCAGGGACTAGCGGGAGTTACGAGCAGTACTTC. It encodes CASSNPGTSGSYEQYF.

V gene TRBV2 combines with J gene TRBJ2-7, with 11 bases matching TRBD1. With V trimmed by 7 bases and J by 5 bases, 7 bases remained unmatched. This CDR3 has 14 residues. Germline V CDR1 and CDR2: SNHLY, FYNNEI. CDR3 region: CASKGDRGVHEQYF. CDR3 coding DNA: TGTGCCAGCAAGGGGGACAGGGGGGTCCACGAGCAGTACTTC.

The rearrangement links TRBV9 to TRBJ1-2; 8 bases line up with TRBD1. Trimming removed 5 bases from V and 3 bases from J; junction bases left unmatched: 9. The germline V gene encodes CDR1 SGDLS and CDR2 YYNGEE. This CDR3 is 15 amino acids long. The CDR3 coding sequence is TGTGCCAGCAGTGGCCGGGGACAGGATTACTATGGCTACACCTTC. Amino acids: CASSGRGQDYYGYTF.

This clone was recorded once. This chain uses TRBV3-1 (or the pseudogene TRBV3-2) with TRBJ2-3; 8 bases line up with TRBD2. V dropped 2 bases and J dropped 6; count of bases not matched to a gene: 10. The CDR3 is 16 amino acids. Germline V gene sequence: CDR1 LGHDT, CDR2 YNNKEL (reference sequence). Here the CDR3 reads CASSQRRGGRWDTQYF. CDR3 bases: TGTGCCAGCAGCCAACGTCGGGGGGGCCGATGGGATACGCAGTATTTT.

Here the CDR3 reads CASSFSGLNTEAFF. The DNA of the CDR3 is TGCGCCAGCAGCTTTTCAGGGTTAAACACTGAAGCTTTCTTT. The chain joins TRBV5-1 to TRBJ1-1; tentatively, D is TRBD1 (5 bases). This CDR3 has 14 residues. V was trimmed by 2 bases and J by 2 bases, leaving 10 bases between them. The germline V gene has CDR1 SGHRS and CDR2 YFSETQ.

The chain recombines TRBV27 with TRBJ2-1; tentatively, D is TRBD2 (5 bases). The CDR3 contains 12 residues. Germline CDR1 is MNHEY and CDR2 is SMNVEV (reference sequence). V was pared by 2 bases and J by 6 bases, with 5 bases between. CDR3 residues: CASSLSGNEQFF. The CDR3 DNA sequence: TGTGCCAGCAGTTTAAGCGGCAATGAGCAGTTCTTC.

The rearrangement links TRBV12-5 to TRBJ2-1; 9 positions match TRBD2. The germline V gene has CDR1 LGHNT and CDR2 FRNRAP. Trimming cost V 6 bases and J 6 bases; bases outside gene matches: 9. The CDR3 runs 15 residues. DNA for the CDR3: TGTGCTAGTGGAGCTCTAGCGGGGTTCGGCAATGAGCAGTTCTTC. Amino acid sequence: CASGALAGFGNEQFF.

This rearrangement joins TRBV9 to TRBJ1-1; 8 nucleotides align to TRBD1. J was trimmed by 4 bases and V by 0 bases; bases with no gene match: 8. The germline V gene encodes CDR1 SGDLS and CDR2 YYNGEE. This CDR3 contains 16 residues. DNA for the CDR3: TGTGCCAGCAGCGTAGGCGCAGGGGGCGAGGGCACTGAAGCTTTCTTT. Translated: CASSVGAGGEGTEAFF.

This clone was counted a few times. The J gene is TRBJ1-5, the V gene TRBV30; D gene ambiguous. Trimming took 0 bases from V and 1 from J, leaving 13 bases between them. Germline values: CDR1 GTSNPN, CDR2 SVGIG (reference sequence). CDR3 length: 16 amino acids. The CDR3 reads CAWSVETGRSNQPQHF. The CDR3 DNA reads TGTGCCTGGAGTGTAGAAACGGGGAGGAGCAATCAGCCCCAGCATTTT. The whole variable domain, remainder taken from reference TRBV30 and TRBJ1-5, is SQTIHQWPATLVQPVGSPLSLECTVEGTSNPNLYWYRQAAGRGLQLLFYSVGIGQISSEVPQNLSASRPQDRQFILSSKKLLLSDSGFYLCAWSVETGRSNQPQHFGDGTRLSIL.

This clone was seen more than once but under ten times. The chain joins TRBV9 to TRBJ2-1, with TRBD2 matching 7 bases. This CDR3 has 18 amino acids. V dropped 3 bases and J dropped 4; count of bases not matched to a gene: 16. Germline values: CDR1 SGDLS, CDR2 YYNGEE. The CDR3 DNA sequence: TGTGCCAGCAGCGGAAGAGGGGACGGGAGGAACGGTTACAATGAGCAGTTCTTC. It translates to CASSGRGDGRNGYNEQFF.

This clone is a singleton in its sample. The rearrangement links TRBV27 to TRBJ1-2; 7 bases agree with TRBD1. The CDR3 is 14 amino acids. Germline assignment: CDR1 MNHEY and CDR2 SMNVEV (reference sequence). The ends lost 7 bases at V and 2 bases at J; junction bases unmatched: 7. The CDR3 protein is CASKQGTPNYGYTF. In DNA, the CDR3 is TGTGCCAGCAAACAGGGGACCCCCAACTATGGCTACACCTTC.